This T cell receptor beta chain was recorded in a study of T cell responses to AZD1222 COVID-19 vaccine. Study findings and constraints: It should be noted that donors were predominantly white British and more often female, and clonal diversity was possibly underestimated. Following two doses of AZD1222, Spike-specific TCR breadth and depth rose. As reported, nearly half of all spike-specific TCRs target variant regions that are unmutated. Along spike, vaccine-associated CD4 TCRs were found throughout, with dominance at 160-218 and 743-854.

The V gene lost 0 bases and the J gene lost 5 bases, with 8 bases spanning the gap. Per the germline V gene, CDR1 is SEHNR and CDR2 is FQNEAQ (reference sequence). This CDR3 is 14 amino acids long. The method was immunoSEQ multiplex PCR; TCRdb's version includes in-frame clones alone and lacks a portion of them. The sample lists approximately 92,000 clones, over 75% occurring once. As concerns this clone: The antigen is unknown.

The V gene is TRBV7-9, the J gene TRBJ2-1; D remains unclear. The sample consisted of peripheral blood, taken on day 0 of AZD1222 vaccination. The TCR was taken from an adult in good health. CDR3 bases: TGTGCCAGCAGCTTAGCTGGACGGGACAATGAGCAGTTCTTC. Protein product: CASSLAGRDNEQFF.